This T cell receptor beta chain was recovered during a study of T cell responses to AZD1222 COVID-19 vaccine. Study as a whole: Combined were second doses at about 4 or about 12 weeks.

Notes on this clone: Its antigen remains unknown.

The CDR3 is made up of 15 amino acids. Trimming removed 6 bases at V and 0 bases at J, with 10 bases between. Germline V gives CDR1 SGHRS, CDR2 YFSETQ. Study-wide results and caveats: Donors in the cohort were predominantly white British and more often female, and clonal diversity was possibly underestimated. Vaccine-associated CD4 TCRs ranged over spike, dominating at 160-218 and 743-854.

Libraries were prepared by immunoSEQ multiplex PCR; TCRdb keeps only in-frame clonotypes and omits some of them. The data show tens of thousands of clones, more than 70% seen once. Sequences were derived from peripheral blood, sampled on day 0 of AZD1222 vaccination. This receptor was identified in an adult in good health. The V call is TRBV5-1, the J call TRBJ2-6; D remains ambiguous. The CDR3, as DNA: TGCGCCAGCATCGAGCCTGGCTCTGGGGCCAACGTCCTGACTTTC. As protein: CASIEPGSGANVLTF.